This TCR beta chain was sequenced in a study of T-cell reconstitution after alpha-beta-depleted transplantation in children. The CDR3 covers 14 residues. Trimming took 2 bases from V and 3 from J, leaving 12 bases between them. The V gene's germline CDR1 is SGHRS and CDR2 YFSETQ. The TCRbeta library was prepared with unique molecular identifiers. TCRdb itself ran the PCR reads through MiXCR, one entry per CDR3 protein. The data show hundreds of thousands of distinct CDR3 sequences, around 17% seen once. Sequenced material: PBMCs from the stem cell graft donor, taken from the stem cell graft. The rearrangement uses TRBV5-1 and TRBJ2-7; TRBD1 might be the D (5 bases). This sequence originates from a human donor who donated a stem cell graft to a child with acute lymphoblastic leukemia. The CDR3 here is CASSLAGNVYEQYF. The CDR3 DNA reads TGCGCCAGCAGCTTAGCAGGGAACGTCTACGAGCAGTACTTC.